The 2 T cell receptor beta chains below come from one sample, sequenced in a study of shared clonotypes between healthy human individuals. Assay used: immunoSEQ multiplex PCR; TCRdb lists only in-frame clones, some missing. The sample includes about 960,000 clones, 76% of them seen just once. The sequencing input was memory CD4+ T cells sorted from blood. The subset was: CD45RA-negative fraction. Receptors were obtained from a man aged 18-30 years in good health.

This clone has only a few counts. Here the CDR3 reads CASSISEDQPQHF. In DNA form, the CDR3 reads TGTGCCAGTAGTATTTCTGAGGATCAGCCCCAGCATTTT. The chain has TRBV19 and TRBJ1-5; D is ambiguous. The V and J ends lost 3 bases and 5 bases respectively, with 8 bases between them. The CDR3 runs 13 residues. The germline V gene has CDR1 LNHDA and CDR2 SQIVND (reference sequence).

This clone was counted a few times. The chain couples TRBV5-1 to TRBJ1-3; 9 nucleotides match TRBD1. With 2 bases clipped from V and 3 bases from J, the junction kept 6 bases outside the gene matches. The CDR3 consists of 16 residues. CDR1 is SGHRS, CDR2 YFSETQ, per germline. The CDR3, as DNA: TGCGCCAGCAGCTTACAAACAGGGGGCGGTGGAAACACCATATATTTT. Residues: CASSLQTGGGGNTIYF.